The T cell receptor (beta chain) under discussion was sequenced for a study of T cell responses to AZD1222 COVID-19 vaccine (dated by TCRdb to the early 2020s). For the wider study: TCR sequencing covered about 230 trial participants: 200 to 210 given two doses of AZD1222 and 26 given two doses of MenACWY control vaccine. Enrollment into the trials was organized by age into subgroups of 18-55, 56-69 and 70-plus years, and those subgroups contained approximately 150, 30 and 60 TCR-sequenced participants, respectively. Summary of the overall study and its limitations: Participants were mostly white British and included more females than males, and it was suggested by the authors that clonal diversity may have been underestimated. In the small 56-69-year group, the increase in depth fell short of significance, most likely because of low power. Epitopes outside the regions mutated in the B.1.351 and B.1.1.7 variants were reportedly recognized by nearly half of the unique spike-specific TCRs. After two AZD1222 doses, both the breadth and the depth of spike-specific TCRs were significantly higher than at day 0 and than in MenACWY recipients. Conclusions about previously exposed vaccinees are limited because only six or seven AZD1222 recipients were SARS-CoV-2 seropositive at baseline. No day 14 peak-response samples were available, so repertoires were characterized only after the peak T cell response. CD4 TCRs associated with the vaccine covered the entire spike protein, and the dominant responses were in regions 160-218 and 743-854.

The CDR3 regions of human TCRbeta chains were analyzed by immunosequencing. Processing in the source paper ran as follows. Repertoire TCRs were matched against a reference library of SARS-CoV-2-specific TCRs generated with the MIRA antigen-specificity platform. Breadth was defined as the fraction of unique TCRs that were SARS-CoV-2-associated. Depth was defined as the fraction of total T cells that were SARS-CoV-2-associated. Each spike-specific TCR was assigned to its reactive spike region and to a CD4 or CD8 class using the MIRA data. Log10-transformed breadth and depth values were compared by one-way ANOVA with Sidak's multiple comparisons tests. TCRdb re-hosts the immuneACCESS table, in-frame sequences only. Its copies lack some clones; in the studies checked, an unresolved V gene accounts for under half of them, and the cause for the rest is not known. That table gives V, J and clone size, and the DNA gave D and trimming. The table for this sample lists 95,000 to 150,000 clones; about 90% of them were counted only once. Over 7.5% of the sample goes to the ten largest clones.

The CDR3 goes from the cysteine to the phenylalanine over 14 residues. Just the 42-base CDR3 DNA is kept, in frame starting at base 1. Looking up the germline V gene yields CDR1 SGHTA and CDR2 FQGNSA. Ends trimmed: V by 7 bases, J by 9 bases; bases unmatched to a gene: 8. The sample's time point, from its label and the paper: about 28 days (+/-7) after the second vaccine dose. Because spike-specific TCR depth and breadth did not differ between the two schedules, AZD1222 recipients who got a second dose at roughly 4 weeks were pooled with those who got a second dose at roughly 12 weeks. Vaccinee samples came from UK trials COV001 and COV002, including a single-blind randomized controlled phase 2/3 trial of AZD1222 (ChAdOx1 nCoV-19) in healthy adults. For TCRbeta chain sequencing, PBMC samples were collected from trial participants at day 0 and at day 28 after the second dose. Remarks on this clone: The antigen it recognizes is unknown. Per-nucleotide qualities are absent, and no much larger clonotype sits a single base away.

The chain is encoded by TRBV7-2 joined to TRBJ1-6, with 8 middle bases fitting TRBD1. This clonotype was obtained from an adult who received the AZD1222 COVID-19 vaccine. Sample: peripheral blood, taken 28 days after the second AZD1222 dose. DNA sequence: TGTGCCAGCACCTGGACAGGGAGTCGTTCACCCCTCCACTTT. Its translation is CASTWTGSRSPLHF. This CDR3, with the reference TRBV7-2 and TRBJ1-6 proteins standing in past its ends, gives the full variable domain GAGVSQSPSNKVTEKGKDVELRCDPISGHTALYWYRQSLGQGLEFLIYFQGNSAPDKSGLPSDRFSAERTGGSVSTLTIQRTQQEDSAVYLCASTWTGSRSPLHFGNGTRLTVT.